This T cell receptor beta chain was profiled in a study of shared clonotypes between healthy human individuals. Whole-study findings and limits: The study drew on few donors, limiting represented genetic and exposure-history diversity. Around 5% of naive CD4 clonotypes were common to four donors.

When replicate PCRs were run on sorted subsets, they used approximately 210 ng DNA, some 33,000 T cell genomes. Sequenced by immunoSEQ multiplex PCR; TCRdb stores in-frame clones only, minus some. The table includes about 1.1 million clones, approximately 80% detected once. Donors included only healthy HIV-negative adults lacking recent acute infections or vaccinations. Comments on this clone: Its antigen is still unknown.

Sequenced input: memory CD4+ T cells from PBMCs. Subset defined: CD45RA-negative fraction. The clonotype originates from a man younger than 35 in good health. Some clones in this sample may be carry-over from other donors' samples.

The CDR3 protein is CASSLSAGSNEQFF. CDR3 sequence (DNA): TGCGCCAGCAGCTTGTCTGCAGGGAGCAATGAGCAGTTCTTC. The chain carries TRBV5-1 and TRBJ2-1; D possibly uses TRBD1 or TRBD2 (5 bases each). This CDR3 contains 14 residues. Germline V gene lookup returns CDR1 SGHRS and CDR2 YFSETQ. Between the trimmed V and J ends, which lost 1 base and 6 bases, there was a span of 11 bases.